This T cell receptor (beta chain) was profiled in a study of low-dose radiotherapy and immunotherapy resistance in tumors. As for the study in general: With fractions of 0.5 Gy given every 2 weeks, Cohort 1 accumulated a total of 6.5 Gy. With 1 Gy per fraction every two weeks, Cohort 2 accumulated 13 Gy across 26 weeks.

TRAV- and TRBV-specific primers, spanning alpha and beta chains, primed first-strand cDNA. Amplification, which lasted roughly 20 PCR cycles, used a constant-region primer and V-primer adapter to amplify TCRs. In vitro transcription amplified the mRNA that had been isolated. TCRdb re-called the reads with MiXCR, one entry per CDR3 protein. The repertoire holds approximately 11,000 distinct CDR3 sequences, with roughly two thirds as singletons. Solid tumors that lacked tumor-infiltrating lymphocytes and were advanced were present in eligible patients. This clonotype appeared a few times. Germline V gene data show CDR1 as SGHAT and CDR2 as FQNNGV. The CDR3 length is 15 residues. Trimming cost V 5 bases and J 5 bases, with 19 bases left between them.

The chain is built from TRBV11-2 and TRBJ2-7; D might be TRBD2 (5 bases). This clonotype was obtained from a human donor with advanced metastatic prostate, ovarian, gallbladder or colorectal cancer (not recorded which). This table probably holds off-target reads from a library built for another chain. The CDR3 sequence: CASSPHTSTFDEQYF. CDR3 DNA sequence: TGTGCCAGCAGCCCCCACACTAGTACGTTCGACGAGCAGTACTTC.